This paragraph reports one TCR beta chain. Antigen unknown. The data were obtained in a study of post-analysis software for immune sequencing data. As for the study in general: The study covered relapsing-remitting, secondary progressive and progressive-relapsing courses of multiple sclerosis. Study-wide findings and caveats: Several TRBV segments, TRBV5-6, TRBV5-1 and TRBV20-1 among them, were found more frequent in patients than controls. Those samples that were prepared in the same batch co-clustered strongly by F measure.

Unique molecular identifiers tagged the TCR beta cDNA libraries. T cells, roughly 0.95 to 10 million of them, yielded some 500,000 cDNA molecules. Using its own MiXCR run on the PCR reads, TCRdb lists one record per CDR3 protein. Among hundreds of thousands of distinct CDR3 sequences listed, nearly 45% were seen once. The CDR3 covers 14 residues. The germline V and J ends were trimmed by 2 bases and 11 bases, with 13 bases remaining between them. Germline lookup yields CDR1 MNHEY and CDR2 SMNVEV (reference sequence). The origin of this receptor is a girl between 5 and 17 years old with multiple sclerosis. Sequenced material: blood. The rearrangement links TRBV27 to TRBJ1-6; possible D gene TRBD1, 5 bases. The CDR3 DNA sequence: TGTGCCAGCAGTTTAGGGGCGGGGAATCCACCCCTCCACTTT. Amino acid sequence: CASSLGAGNPPLHF.